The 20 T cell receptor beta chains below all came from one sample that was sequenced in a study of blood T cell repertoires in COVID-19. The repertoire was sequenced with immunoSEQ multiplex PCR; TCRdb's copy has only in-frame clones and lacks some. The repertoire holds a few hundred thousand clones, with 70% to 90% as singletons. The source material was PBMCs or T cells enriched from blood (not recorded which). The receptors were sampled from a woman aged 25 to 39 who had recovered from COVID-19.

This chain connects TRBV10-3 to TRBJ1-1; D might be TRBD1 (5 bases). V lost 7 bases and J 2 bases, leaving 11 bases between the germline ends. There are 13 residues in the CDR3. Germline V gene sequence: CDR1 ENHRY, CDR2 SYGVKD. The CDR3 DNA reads TGTGCCATCAACAGGAACGTTAACACTGAAGCTTTCTTT. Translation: CAINRNVNTEAFF.

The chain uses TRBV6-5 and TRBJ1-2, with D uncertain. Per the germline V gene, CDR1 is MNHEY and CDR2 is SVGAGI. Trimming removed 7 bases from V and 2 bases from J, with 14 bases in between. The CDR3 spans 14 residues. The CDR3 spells CASTHGPGNYGYTF. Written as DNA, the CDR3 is TGTGCCAGCACCCATGGCCCAGGCAACTATGGCTACACCTTC.

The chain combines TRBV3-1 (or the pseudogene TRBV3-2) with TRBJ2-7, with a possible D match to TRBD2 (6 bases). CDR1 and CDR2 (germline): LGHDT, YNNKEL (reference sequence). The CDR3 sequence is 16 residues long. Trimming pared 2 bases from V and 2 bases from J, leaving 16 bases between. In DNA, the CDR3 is TGTGCCAGCAGCCAAAGGAGGGATCCTATACCCTACGAGCAGTACTTC. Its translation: CASSQRRDPIPYEQYF.

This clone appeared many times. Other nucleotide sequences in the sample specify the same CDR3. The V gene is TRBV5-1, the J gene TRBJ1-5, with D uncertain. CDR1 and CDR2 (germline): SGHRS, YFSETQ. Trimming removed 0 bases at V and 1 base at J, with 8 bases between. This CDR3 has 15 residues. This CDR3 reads CASSLVPGSNQPQHF. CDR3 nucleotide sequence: TGCGCCAGCAGCTTGGTTCCGGGGAGCAATCAGCCCCAGCATTTT. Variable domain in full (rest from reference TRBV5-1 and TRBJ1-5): KAGVTQTPRYLIKTRGQQVTLSCSPISGHRSVSWYQQTPGQGLQFLFEYFSETQRNKGNFPGRFSGRQFSNSRSEMNVSTLELGDSALYLCASSLVPGSNQPQHFGDGTRLSIL.

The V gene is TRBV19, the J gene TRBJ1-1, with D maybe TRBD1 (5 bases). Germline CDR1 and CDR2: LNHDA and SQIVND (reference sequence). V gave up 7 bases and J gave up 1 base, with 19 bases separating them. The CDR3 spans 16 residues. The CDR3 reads CASTPRGTQQNTEAFF. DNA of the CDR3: TGTGCCAGTACCCCTAGAGGGACTCAGCAGAACACTGAAGCTTTCTTT.

CDR3 DNA sequence: TGTGCCAGCTCCCCCATTGACAGGGAAGAGACCCAGTACTTC. This sequence encodes CASSPIDREETQYF. The gene calls are TRBV18 and TRBJ2-5, with 7 bases lining up with TRBD1. V was clipped by 6 bases and J by 3 bases; unmatched bases: 7. The CDR3 runs 14 residues. Germline-derived CDR1 and CDR2 are KGHSH and LQKENI.

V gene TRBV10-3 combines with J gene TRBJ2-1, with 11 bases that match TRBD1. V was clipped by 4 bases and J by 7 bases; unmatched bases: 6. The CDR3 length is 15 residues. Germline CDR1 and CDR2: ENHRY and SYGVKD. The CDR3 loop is CAISARDRGSNEQFF. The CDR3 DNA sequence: TGTGCCATCAGTGCCCGGGACAGGGGGTCAAATGAGCAGTTCTTC.

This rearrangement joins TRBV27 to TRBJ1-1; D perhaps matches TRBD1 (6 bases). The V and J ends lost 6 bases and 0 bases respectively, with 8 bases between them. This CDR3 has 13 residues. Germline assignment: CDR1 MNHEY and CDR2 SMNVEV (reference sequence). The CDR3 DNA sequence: TGTGCCAGCAGCACAGGGATGAACACTGAAGCTTTCTTT. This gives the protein CASSTGMNTEAFF.

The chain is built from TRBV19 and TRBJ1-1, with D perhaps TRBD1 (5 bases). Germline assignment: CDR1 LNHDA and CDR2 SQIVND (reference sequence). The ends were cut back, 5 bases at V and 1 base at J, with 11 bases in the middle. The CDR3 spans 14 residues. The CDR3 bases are TGTGCCAGTAGTCTCACAGGACAGAACACTGAAGCTTTCTTT. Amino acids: CASSLTGQNTEAFF.

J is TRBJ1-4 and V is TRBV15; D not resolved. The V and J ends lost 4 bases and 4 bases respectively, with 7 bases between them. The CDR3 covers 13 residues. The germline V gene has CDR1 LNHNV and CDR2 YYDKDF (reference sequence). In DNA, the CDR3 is TGTGCCACCAGCACCCGGGATAATGAAAAACTGTTTTTT. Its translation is CATSTRDNEKLFF.

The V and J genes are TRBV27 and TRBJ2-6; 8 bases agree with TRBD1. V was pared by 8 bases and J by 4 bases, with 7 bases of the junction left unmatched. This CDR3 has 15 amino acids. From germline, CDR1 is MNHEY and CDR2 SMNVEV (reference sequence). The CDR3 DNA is TGTGCCAGCTCTCTGACAGGGGCCGGGGCCAACGTCCTGACTTTC. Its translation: CASSLTGAGANVLTF.

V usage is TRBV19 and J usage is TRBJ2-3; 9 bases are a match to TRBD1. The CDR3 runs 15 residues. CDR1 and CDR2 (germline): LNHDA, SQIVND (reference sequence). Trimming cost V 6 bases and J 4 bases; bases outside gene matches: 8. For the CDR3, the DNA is TGTGCCAGTAGAACCGGGACAGGGAGCGCAGATACGCAGTATTTT. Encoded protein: CASRTGTGSADTQYF.

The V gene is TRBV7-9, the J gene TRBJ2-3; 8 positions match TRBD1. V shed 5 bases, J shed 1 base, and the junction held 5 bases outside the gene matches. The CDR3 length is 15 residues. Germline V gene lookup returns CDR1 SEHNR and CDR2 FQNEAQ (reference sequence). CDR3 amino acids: CASSAGGLRTDTQYF. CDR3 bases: TGTGCCAGCAGCGCAGGGGGCTTGCGCACAGATACGCAGTATTTT.

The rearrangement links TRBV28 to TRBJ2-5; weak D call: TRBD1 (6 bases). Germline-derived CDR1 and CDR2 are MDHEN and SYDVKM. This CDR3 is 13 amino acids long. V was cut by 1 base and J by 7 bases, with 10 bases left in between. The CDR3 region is CASSLSGDGTQYF. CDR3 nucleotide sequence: TGTGCCAGCAGTTTATCAGGGGATGGGACCCAGTACTTC.

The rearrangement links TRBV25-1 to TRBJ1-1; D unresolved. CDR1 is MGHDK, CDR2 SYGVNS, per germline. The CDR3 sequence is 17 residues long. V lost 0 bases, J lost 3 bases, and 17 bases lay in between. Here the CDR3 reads CASSEYEFGAPDTEAFF. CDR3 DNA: TGTGCCAGCAGTGAATATGAGTTCGGAGCCCCTGACACTGAAGCTTTCTTT.

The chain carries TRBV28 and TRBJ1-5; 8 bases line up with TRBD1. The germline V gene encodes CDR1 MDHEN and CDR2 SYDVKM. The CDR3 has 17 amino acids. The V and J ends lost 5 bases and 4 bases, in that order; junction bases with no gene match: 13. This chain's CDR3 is CASSVGLRDRYNQPQHF. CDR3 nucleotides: TGTGCCAGCAGTGTGGGCTTGCGGGACAGGTATAATCAGCCCCAGCATTTT.

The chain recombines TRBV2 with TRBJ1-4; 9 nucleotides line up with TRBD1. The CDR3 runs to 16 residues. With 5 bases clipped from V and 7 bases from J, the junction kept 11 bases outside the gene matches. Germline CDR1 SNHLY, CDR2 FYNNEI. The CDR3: CASSTGGLNTIEKLFF. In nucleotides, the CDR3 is TGTGCCAGCAGTACAGGGGGCCTTAATACAATTGAAAAACTGTTTTTT.

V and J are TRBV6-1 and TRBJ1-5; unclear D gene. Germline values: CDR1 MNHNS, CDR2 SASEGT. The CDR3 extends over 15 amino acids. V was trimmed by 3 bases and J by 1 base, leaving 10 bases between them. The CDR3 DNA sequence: TGTGCCAGCAGTGATTGGGGAGACAGCAATCAGCCCCAGCATTTT. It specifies CASSDWGDSNQPQHF.

DNA of the CDR3: TGTGCCATCAGTGGGGGGACAGGGGAACTTTCACCCCTCCACTTT. Residues: CAISGGTGELSPLHF. This chain joins TRBV10-3 and TRBJ1-6, with 10 bases aligning to TRBD1. The CDR3 sequence is 15 residues long. V lost 4 bases, J lost 9 bases, and 6 bases stayed unmatched. Germline V gene lookup returns CDR1 ENHRY and CDR2 SYGVKD.

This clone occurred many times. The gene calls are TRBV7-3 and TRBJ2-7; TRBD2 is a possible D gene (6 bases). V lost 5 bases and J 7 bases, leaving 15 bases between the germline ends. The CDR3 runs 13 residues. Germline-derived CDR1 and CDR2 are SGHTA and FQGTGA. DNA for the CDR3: TGTGCCAGCAGCATCGGGCCTGGAGGGGAGCAGTACTTC. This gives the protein CASSIGPGGEQYF.